This T cell receptor (beta chain) was observed in a study of shared clonotypes between healthy human individuals. Selected positively for CCR7 and CD45RO-negative, naive CD8 cells excluded terminally differentiated effector memory CD45RA+ cells. A note on this clone: The target antigen is unknown.

Some clones are missing from TCRdb's copy, which holds only in-frame ones; the method was immunoSEQ multiplex PCR. Of about 1,900,000 clones listed, approximately 94% were seen once; the top ten hold less than 1.5%. The study, taken as a whole, reports: Rarefaction exposed incomplete sorted-subset sequencing despite large depth.

The germline V and J ends were trimmed by 4 bases and 2 bases, with 14 bases remaining between them. The V gene's germline CDR1 is WSHSY and CDR2 SAAADI. This CDR3 has 15 amino acids. The chain has TRBV10-2 and TRBJ1-1, with D possibly matching TRBD1 (5 bases). This receptor was obtained from a man aged 18-30 years in good health. The sequenced material came from naive CD8+ T cells sorted from blood. This chain's CDR3 is CASSVGPRGNTEAFF. The CDR3 nucleotides read TGCGCCAGCAGTGTGGGGCCCCGGGGCAACACTGAAGCTTTCTTT.